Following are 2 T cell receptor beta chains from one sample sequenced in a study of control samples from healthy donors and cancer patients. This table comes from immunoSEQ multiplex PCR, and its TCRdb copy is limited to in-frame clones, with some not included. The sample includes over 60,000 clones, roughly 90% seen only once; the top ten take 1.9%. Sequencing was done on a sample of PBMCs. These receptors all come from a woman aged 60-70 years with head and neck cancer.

The CDR3 region has the DNA TGCGCCAGCAGCTTGGTTCAGGGGACTAGGCTCACAGATACGCAGTATTTT. It encodes CASSLVQGTRLTDTQYF. The J gene is TRBJ2-3, the V gene TRBV5-1; TRBD2 agrees at 8 bases. Trimming at V came to 0 bases and at J to 2 bases, leaving 8 bases not matched to a gene. This CDR3 spans 17 amino acids. Germline assignment: CDR1 SGHRS and CDR2 YFSETQ.

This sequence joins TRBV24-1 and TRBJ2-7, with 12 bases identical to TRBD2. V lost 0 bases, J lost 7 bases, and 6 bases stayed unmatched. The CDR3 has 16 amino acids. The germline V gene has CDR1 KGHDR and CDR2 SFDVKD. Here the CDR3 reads CATSDLSSGRAEEQYF. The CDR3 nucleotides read TGTGCCACCAGTGATTTGTCTAGCGGGAGGGCGGAAGAGCAGTACTTC.